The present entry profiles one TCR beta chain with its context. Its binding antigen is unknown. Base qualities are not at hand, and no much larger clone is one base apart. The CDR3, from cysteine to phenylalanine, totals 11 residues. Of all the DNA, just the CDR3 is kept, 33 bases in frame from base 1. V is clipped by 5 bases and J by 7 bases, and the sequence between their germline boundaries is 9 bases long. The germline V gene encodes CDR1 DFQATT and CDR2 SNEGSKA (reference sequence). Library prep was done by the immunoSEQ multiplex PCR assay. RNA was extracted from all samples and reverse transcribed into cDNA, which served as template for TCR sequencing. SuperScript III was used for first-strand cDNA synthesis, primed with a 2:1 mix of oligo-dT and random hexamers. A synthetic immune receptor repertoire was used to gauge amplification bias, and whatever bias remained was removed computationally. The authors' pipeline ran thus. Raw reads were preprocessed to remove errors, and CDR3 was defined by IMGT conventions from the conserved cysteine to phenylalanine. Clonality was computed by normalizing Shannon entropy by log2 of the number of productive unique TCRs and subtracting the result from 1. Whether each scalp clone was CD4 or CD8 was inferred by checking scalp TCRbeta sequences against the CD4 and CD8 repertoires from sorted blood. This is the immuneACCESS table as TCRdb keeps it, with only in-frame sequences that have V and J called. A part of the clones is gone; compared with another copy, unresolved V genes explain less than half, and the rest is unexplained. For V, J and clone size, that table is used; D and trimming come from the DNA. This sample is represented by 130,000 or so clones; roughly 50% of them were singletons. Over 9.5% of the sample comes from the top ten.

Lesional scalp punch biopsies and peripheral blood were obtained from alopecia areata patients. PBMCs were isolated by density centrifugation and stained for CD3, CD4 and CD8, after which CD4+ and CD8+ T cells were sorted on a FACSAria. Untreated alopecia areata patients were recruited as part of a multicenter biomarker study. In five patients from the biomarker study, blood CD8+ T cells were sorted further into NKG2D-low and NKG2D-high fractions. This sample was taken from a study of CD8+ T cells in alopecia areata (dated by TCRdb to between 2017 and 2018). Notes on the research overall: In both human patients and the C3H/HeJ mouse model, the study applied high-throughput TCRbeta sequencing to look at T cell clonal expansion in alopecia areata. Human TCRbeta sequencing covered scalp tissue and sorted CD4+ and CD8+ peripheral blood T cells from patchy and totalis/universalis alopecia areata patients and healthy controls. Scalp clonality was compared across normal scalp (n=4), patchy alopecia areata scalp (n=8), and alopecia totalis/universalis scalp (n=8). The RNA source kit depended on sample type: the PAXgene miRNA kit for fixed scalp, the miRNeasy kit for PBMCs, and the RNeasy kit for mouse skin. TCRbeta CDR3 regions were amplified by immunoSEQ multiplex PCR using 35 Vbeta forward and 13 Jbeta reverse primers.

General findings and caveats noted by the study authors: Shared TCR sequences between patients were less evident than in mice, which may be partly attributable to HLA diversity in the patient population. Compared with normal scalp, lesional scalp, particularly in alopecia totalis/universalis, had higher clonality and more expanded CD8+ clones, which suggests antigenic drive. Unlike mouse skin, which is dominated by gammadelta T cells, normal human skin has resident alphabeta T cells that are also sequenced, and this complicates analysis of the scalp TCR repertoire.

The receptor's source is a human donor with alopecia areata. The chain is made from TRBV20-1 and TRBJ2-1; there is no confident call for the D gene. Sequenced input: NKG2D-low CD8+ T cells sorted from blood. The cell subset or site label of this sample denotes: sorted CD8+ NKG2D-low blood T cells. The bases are TGCAGTGCTGGCCCCGAAAATGAGCAGTTCTTC. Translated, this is CSAGPENEQFF.